These 24 T cell receptor beta chains originate from one sample sequenced in a study of cytomegalovirus exposure and HLA in healthy donors. This PCR relied on a set of 60 Vbeta primers and 13 Jbeta primers. This table comes from immunoSEQ multiplex PCR, and its TCRdb copy is limited to in-frame clones, with some not included. The sample includes 200,000 to 250,000 clones. Sequencing used PBMCs. The receptor set was obtained from a woman between 25 and 40 years old in good health and CMV-seropositive.

In regard to this clone: A junction boundary mismatches the germline segment, possibly from a read error. The chain couples TRBV27 to TRBJ2-7; D uncertain. The CDR3 length is 11 residues. The germline gives CDR1 MNHEY, CDR2 SMNVEV (reference sequence). CDR3 in DNA: TGTGCCAGCAGTCTATCCTACGAGCAGTACTTC. Protein sequence: CASSLSYEQYF.

The chain couples TRBV5-4 to TRBJ1-6; perhaps TRBD1 as D (5 bases). This CDR3 comprises 14 residues. The germline CDR1 and CDR2 sequences are SGHNT and YYREEE (reference sequence). V was cut by 5 bases and J by 7 bases, with 13 bases left in between. The CDR3 DNA is TGTGCCAGCAGGGCGCGAGACAGCAATTCACCCCTCCACTTT. It encodes CASRARDSNSPLHF.

This rearrangement joins TRBV6-1 to TRBJ2-1; D is unresolved. Trimming pared 2 bases from V and 8 bases from J, leaving 7 bases between. Germline V gives CDR1 MNHNS, CDR2 SASEGT. CDR3 length: 12 amino acids. The CDR3: CASSELSYEQFF. In DNA, the CDR3 is TGTGCCAGCAGTGAATTGTCCTATGAGCAGTTCTTC.

The rearrangement uses TRBV29-1 and TRBJ2-1; TRBD2 agrees at 12 bases. The CDR3 totals 14 residues. The V and J ends lost 7 bases and 4 bases, in that order; junction bases with no gene match: 5. Germline CDR1 and CDR2: SQVTM and ANQGSEA. The CDR3 here is CSAGLAGSYNEQFF. CDR3 in DNA: TGCAGCGCCGGACTAGCGGGATCGTACAATGAGCAGTTCTTC.

The chain recombines TRBV29-1 with TRBJ2-7; TRBD2 aligns across 11 bases. CDR3 length equals 14 residues. Germline CDR1 SQVTM, CDR2 ANQGSEA. Germline trimming cut 1 base from V and 7 bases from J; bases unmatched to any gene: 6. The DNA for the CDR3 is TGCAGCGTTGAAGGTAGACTAGCGGGAACTGAGCAGTACTTC. It codes for CSVEGRLAGTEQYF.

The gene calls are TRBV10-1 and TRBJ2-3; D remains ambiguous. Per germline, CDR1 WNHNN and CDR2 SYGVQD (reference sequence). Trimming cost V 4 bases and J 0 bases, with 8 bases left between them. There are 14 residues in the CDR3. This CDR3 reads CASSGGGSTDTQYF. Written as DNA, the CDR3 is TGCGCCAGCAGTGGTGGCGGTAGCACAGATACGCAGTATTTT.

This chain uses TRBV30 with TRBJ2-5; D perhaps matches TRBD2 (5 bases). V was trimmed by 3 bases and J by 5 bases, leaving 13 bases between them. Germline V lookup: CDR1 GTSNPN, CDR2 SVGIG (reference sequence). The CDR3 is 13 amino acids. The CDR3 here is CAWRATNGETQYF. The DNA for the CDR3 is TGTGCCTGGAGGGCGACTAACGGGGAGACCCAGTACTTC.

This chain uses TRBV4-3 with TRBJ2-3; TRBD1 matches at 10 bases. After removal of 5 bases from V and 2 bases from J, the junction contained 4 bases not matched to a gene. The germline V gene encodes CDR1 LGHNA and CDR2 YSLEER. The CDR3 extends over 15 amino acids. The chain's CDR3 is CASSDRGQFTDTQYF. CDR3 nucleotide sequence: TGCGCCAGCAGCGACAGGGGGCAATTCACAGATACGCAGTATTTT.

This chain links TRBV18 with TRBJ1-5; D is possibly TRBD1 (5 bases). Germline V gene sequence: CDR1 KGHSH, CDR2 LQKENI. The CDR3 length is 16 residues. V lost 4 bases, J lost 2 bases, and 15 bases lay in between. The CDR3 loop is CASSQQMWGGNQPQHF. The CDR3 nucleotides read TGTGCCAGCTCACAACAAATGTGGGGGGGCAATCAGCCCCAGCATTTT.

The rearrangement links TRBV9 to TRBJ2-3, with TRBD2 identical over 8 bases. The length of the CDR3 is 14 residues. Germline trimming cut 4 bases from V and 5 bases from J; bases unmatched to any gene: 6. Germline V lookup: CDR1 SGDLS, CDR2 YYNGEE. DNA of the CDR3: TGTGCCAGCAGCAGAGGGACTAGTATAGATACGCAGTATTTT. Translating gives CASSRGTSIDTQYF.

The genes are TRBV19 and TRBJ2-1; D is perhaps TRBD1 (6 bases). Trimming shortened V by 2 bases and J by 5 bases, and 13 bases separated the two germline ends. This CDR3 has 15 residues. Germline CDR1 is LNHDA and CDR2 is SQIVND (reference sequence). CDR3 bases: TGTGCCAGTAGTATACGGAGCAGGGGAAACAATGAGCAGTTCTTC. Its protein product is CASSIRSRGNNEQFF.

The rearrangement uses TRBV5-1 and TRBJ2-3; TRBD1 aligns across 10 bases. V shed 0 bases, J shed 2 bases, and the junction held 9 bases outside the gene matches. This CDR3 has 18 residues. CDR1 is SGHRS, CDR2 YFSETQ, per germline. CDR3 sequence: CASSLDLVGQGSTDTQYF. In nucleotides, the CDR3 is TGCGCCAGCAGCTTGGATCTCGTGGGACAGGGGTCCACAGATACGCAGTATTTT.

V usage is TRBV4-1 and J usage is TRBJ1-1, with 8 bases lining up with TRBD1. The CDR3 is made up of 14 amino acids. V was clipped by 4 bases and J by 5 bases; unmatched bases: 6. Germline V lookup: CDR1 MGHRA, CDR2 YSYEKL. As DNA, the CDR3 is TGCGCCAGCAGCCGGACAGGGTCGGGGACTGAAGCTTTCTTT. Its translation is CASSRTGSGTEAFF.

The chain carries TRBV7-8 and TRBJ1-5; D gene unclear. V lost 0 bases and J 6 bases, leaving 3 bases between the germline ends. The CDR3 consists of 12 residues. The germline V gene encodes CDR1 SGHVS and CDR2 FQNEAQ. The chain's CDR3 is CASSLASQPQHF. The CDR3 nucleotides are TGTGCCAGCAGCTTAGCGAGTCAGCCCCAGCATTTT.

V gene TRBV6-5 combines with J gene TRBJ1-5, with unresolved D. Trimming removed 5 bases from V and 7 bases from J, with 12 bases in between. The germline CDR1 and CDR2 sequences are MNHEY and SVGAGI. The CDR3 extends over 13 amino acids. The CDR3 sequence is CASSPPPGQPQHF. DNA of the CDR3: TGTGCCAGCAGTCCCCCCCCGGGACAGCCCCAGCATTTT.

The CDR3 is CASSYSTGQETQYF. CDR3 nucleotide sequence: TGTGCCAGCAGTTACTCTACAGGGCAAGAGACCCAGTACTTC. The rearrangement uses TRBV6-6 and TRBJ2-5; D is possibly TRBD1 (6 bases). This CDR3 is built from 14 residues. In germline, CDR1 is MNHNY, CDR2 SVGAGI (reference sequence). V was cut by 0 bases and J by 2 bases, with 7 bases left in between.

This chain joins TRBV10-3 and TRBJ2-5, with D perhaps TRBD1 (6 bases). Germline V gene data show CDR1 as ENHRY and CDR2 as SYGVKD. V was clipped by 6 bases and J by 5 bases, with 16 bases between them. The CDR3 runs 14 residues. The CDR3 sequence is CAIRSQGLGETQYF. As DNA, the CDR3 is TGTGCCATCAGATCTCAGGGGTTGGGGGAGACCCAGTACTTC.

This sequence joins TRBV7-9 and TRBJ1-2; D may be TRBD1 (5 bases). The length of the CDR3 is 15 residues. V dropped 5 bases and J dropped 4 bases, with 17 bases sitting between them. CDR1 is SEHNR and CDR2 is FQNEAQ in the germline V gene (reference sequence). CDR3 protein: CASSPPGGRIYGYTF. The CDR3 bases are TGTGCCAGCAGCCCCCCCGGGGGACGGATCTATGGCTACACCTTC.

This sequence joins TRBV5-6 and TRBJ2-7; 9 nucleotides agree with TRBD2. The ends lost 4 bases at V and 4 bases at J; junction bases unmatched: 6. The length of the CDR3 is 14 residues. CDR1 SGHDT and CDR2 YYEEEE come from the germline V gene. This CDR3 is CASSEGLALYEQYF. Written as DNA, the CDR3 is TGTGCCAGCAGCGAAGGACTAGCGTTGTACGAGCAGTACTTC.

This chain connects TRBV6-1 to TRBJ1-1; TRBD1 matches 7 bases. Trimming took 6 bases from V and 4 from J; bases not matched to a gene: 11. Germline CDR1 and CDR2: MNHNS and SASEGT. The length of the CDR3 is 15 residues. The CDR3 nucleotides read TGTGCCAGCAGGACCCCGGAGGGGGCTGCCACTGAAGCTTTCTTT. This translates into CASRTPEGAATEAFF.

V and J are TRBV29-1 and TRBJ2-5; D is possibly TRBD1 (6 bases). The assigned J gene may be wrong: the sequence end matches TRBJ2-7 better. The germline V gene encodes CDR1 SQVTM and CDR2 ANQGSEA. The CDR3 totals 15 residues. The CDR3 protein is CSVEDLKGETYEQYF. The CDR3 DNA is TGCAGCGTTGAAGATCTGAAGGGGGAGACCTACGAGCAGTACTTC.

This rearrangement joins TRBV6-1 to TRBJ1-2, with TRBD1 identical over 7 bases. V shed 1 base, J shed 5 bases, and the junction held 7 bases outside the gene matches. CDR3 size: 15 residues. The germline gives CDR1 MNHNS, CDR2 SASEGT. The CDR3 is CASSEGGTDLYGYTF. The CDR3, as DNA: TGTGCCAGCAGTGAAGGGGGGACAGACCTATATGGCTACACCTTC.

The chain has TRBV18 and TRBJ2-5, with 9 bases identical to TRBD2. Germline V CDR1 and CDR2: KGHSH, LQKENI. CDR3 length: 15 amino acids. Germline trimming cut 3 bases from V and 5 bases from J; bases unmatched to any gene: 7. The DNA of the CDR3 is TGTGCCAGCTCACCGGCGGGAGGGCCCGGGGAGACCCAGTACTTC. It translates to CASSPAGGPGETQYF.

The chain joins TRBV18 to TRBJ1-4; TRBD1 aligns across 10 bases. Germline assignment: CDR1 KGHSH and CDR2 LQKENI. Trimming took 5 bases from V and 0 from J; bases not matched to a gene: 12. There are 19 residues in the CDR3. The CDR3 sequence: CASSGRTGGTQATNEKLFF. Here the CDR3 DNA reads TGTGCCAGCTCAGGTCGGACAGGGGGTACCCAGGCAACTAATGAAAAACTGTTTTTT. Complete variable domain (other parts from reference TRBV18 and TRBJ1-4): NAGVMQNPRHLVRRRGQEARLRCSPMKGHSHVYWYRQLPEEGLKFMVYLQKENIIDESGMPKERFSAEFPKEGPSILRIQQVVRGDSAAYFCASSGRTGGTQATNEKLFFGSGTQLSVL.